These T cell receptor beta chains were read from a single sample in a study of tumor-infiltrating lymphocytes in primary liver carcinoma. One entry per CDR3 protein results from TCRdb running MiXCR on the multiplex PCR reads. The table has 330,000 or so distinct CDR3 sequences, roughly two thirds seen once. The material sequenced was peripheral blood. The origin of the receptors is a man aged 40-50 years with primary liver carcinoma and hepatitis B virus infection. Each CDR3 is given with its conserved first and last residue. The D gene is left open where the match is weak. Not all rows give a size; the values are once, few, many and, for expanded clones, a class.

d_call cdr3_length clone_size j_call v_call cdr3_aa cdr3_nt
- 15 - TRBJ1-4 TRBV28 CASSLLGQASEKLFF TGTGCCAGCAGTTTATTGGGGCAAGCTTCTGAAAAACTGTTTTTT
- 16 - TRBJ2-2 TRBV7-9 CASSLLAEMNTGELFF TGTGCCAGCAGCTTACTGGCTGAGATGAACACCGGGGAGCTGTTTTTT
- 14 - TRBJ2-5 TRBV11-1 CASNHCRGQETQYF TGTGCCAGCAACCATTGCAGGGGACAAGAGACCCAGTACTTC
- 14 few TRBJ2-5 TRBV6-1 CVSNRNTGTETQYF TGTGTCAGCAACCGGAACACAGGGACCGAGACCCAGTACTTC
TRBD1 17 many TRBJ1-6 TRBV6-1 CASSANTGTGLNSPLHF TGTGCCAGCAGTGCGAATACCGGGACAGGGCTGAATTCACCCCTCCACTTT
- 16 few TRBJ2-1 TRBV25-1 CASSGQKSVSYNEQFF TGTGCCAGCAGTGGCCAAAAAAGCGTCTCCTACAATGAGCAGTTCTTC
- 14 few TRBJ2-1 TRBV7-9 CASRPSGDNNEQFF TGTGCCAGCCGTCCAAGTGGAGATAACAATGAGCAGTTCTTC
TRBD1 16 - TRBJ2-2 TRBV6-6 CASSQTTGLIAGELFF TGTGCCAGCAGCCAAACGACAGGGTTAATCGCCGGGGAGCTGTTTTTT
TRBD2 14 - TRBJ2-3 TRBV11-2 CASSTTSGDDTQYF TGTGCCAGCAGCACGACTAGCGGGGATGATACGCAGTATTTT
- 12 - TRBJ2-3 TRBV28 CASSMSTDTQYF TGTGCCAGCAGTATGAGCACAGATACGCAGTATTTT
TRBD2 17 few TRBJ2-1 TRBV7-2 CASSFEPLAGTKNEQLF TGTGCCAGCAGCTTTGAACCTCTAGCGGGAACAAAAAATGAGCAGCTCTTC